The 26 T cell receptor beta chains below were found in one sample sequenced in a study of blood T cell repertoires in COVID-19. Clones were read by immunoSEQ multiplex PCR, and TCRdb kept only the in-frame ones, dropping some. This table has about 140,000 clones, approximately 84% appearing once. The sequenced sample was peripheral blood. These receptors came from a woman in her fifties or sixties with acute or convalescent COVID-19.

J is TRBJ2-3 and V is TRBV2, with D possibly matching TRBD2 (6 bases). This CDR3 is built from 15 residues. Germline CDR1 is SNHLY and CDR2 is FYNNEI. V was pared by 9 bases and J by 1 base, with 17 bases between. CDR3 in DNA: TGTGCCAGGGAGGGAACAGTCGAGGGCACAGATACGCAGTATTTT. Translating gives CAREGTVEGTDTQYF.

This clone has more than one count but fewer than ten. The chain links TRBV5-1 to TRBJ2-1, with a possible D match to TRBD1 (5 bases). V gave up 4 bases and J gave up 7 bases, with 15 bases separating them. Germline-derived CDR1 and CDR2 are SGHRS and YFSETQ. The CDR3 is 14 residues long. The CDR3 DNA sequence: TGCGCCAGCAGCAACCGTAGGGGCTTGAATGAGCAGTTCTTC. It is translated as CASSNRRGLNEQFF. Complete variable domain (other parts from reference TRBV5-1 and TRBJ2-1): KAGVTQTPRYLIKTRGQQVTLSCSPISGHRSVSWYQQTPGQGLQFLFEYFSETQRNKGNFPGRFSGRQFSNSRSEMNVSTLELGDSALYLCASSNRRGLNEQFFGPGTRLTVL.

As DNA, the CDR3 is TGTGCCAGCAGCGAAGGGGTCGTGAATGAGCAGTTCTTC. This sequence encodes CASSEGVVNEQFF. The chain combines TRBV11-2 with TRBJ2-1; D possibly corresponds to TRBD1 (5 bases). The germline V and J ends were trimmed by 5 bases and 7 bases, with 12 bases remaining between them. This CDR3 spans 13 amino acids. The germline gives CDR1 SGHAT, CDR2 FQNNGV.

This sequence joins TRBV11-3 and TRBJ2-1, with D possibly being TRBD2 (5 bases). Per the germline V gene, CDR1 is SGHNT and CDR2 is YENEEA. With 1 base removed from V and 2 bases from J, the gap between germline ends came to 9 bases. The CDR3 is made up of 15 amino acids. The CDR3 DNA reads as TGTGCCAGCAGCTTAGGACGGGGTCCCTACAATGAGCAGTTCTTC. This codes for CASSLGRGPYNEQFF.

This sequence joins TRBV28 and TRBJ1-1; TRBD1 is a possible D gene (5 bases). The CDR3 runs 14 residues. Germline-derived CDR1 and CDR2 are MDHEN and SYDVKM. Between the trimmed V and J ends, which lost 6 bases and 0 bases, there was a span of 11 bases. The CDR3 is CASRWTNMNTEAFF. For the CDR3, the DNA is TGTGCCAGCAGGTGGACAAACATGAACACTGAAGCTTTCTTT. Full variable domain (outside the CDR3, taken from reference TRBV28 and TRBJ1-1): DVKVTQSSRYLVKRTGEKVFLECVQDMDHENMFWYRQDPGLGLRLIYFSYDVKMKEKGDIPEGYSVSREKKERFSLILESASTNQTSMYLCASRWTNMNTEAFFGQGTRLTVV.

This sequence joins TRBV11-3 and TRBJ2-3; no firm D call. The CDR3 extends over 15 amino acids. The V gene lost 1 base and the J gene lost 6 bases, with 14 bases spanning the gap. Germline V gene lookup returns CDR1 SGHNT and CDR2 YENEEA. CDR3: CASSLGSLERDTQYF. DNA for the CDR3: TGTGCCAGCAGCTTAGGTTCTCTAGAAAGGGATACGCAGTATTTT.

The rearrangement links TRBV9 to TRBJ2-3; TRBD2 is a possible D gene (6 bases). Between the trimmed V and J ends, which lost 1 base and 3 bases, there was a span of 9 bases. From germline, CDR1 is SGDLS and CDR2 YYNGEE. The CDR3 consists of 14 residues. This chain's CDR3 is CASSVHGSTDTQYF. Written as DNA, the CDR3 is TGTGCCAGCAGCGTACACGGGAGTACAGATACGCAGTATTTT.

The chain employs TRBV4-3 and TRBJ2-1; 8 nucleotides line up with TRBD1. The V segment lost 1 base and the J segment 5 bases; nucleotides outside the gene matches: 10. The germline V gene encodes CDR1 LGHNA and CDR2 YSLEER. This CDR3 has 17 residues. The DNA for the CDR3 is TGCGCCAGCAGCCAAGCCTTATTCACAGGGGGGAACAATGAGCAGTTCTTC. Translating it yields CASSQALFTGGNNEQFF.

The genes are TRBV7-9 and TRBJ1-6; TRBD1 matches 8 bases. Unmatched junction bases numbered 13, after V lost 9 bases and J lost 9 bases. The CDR3 is made up of 15 amino acids. The germline gives CDR1 SEHNR, CDR2 FQNEAQ (reference sequence). CDR3 in amino acids: CASPAGRGLSSPLHF. As DNA, the CDR3 is TGTGCCAGTCCGGCGGGCAGGGGGCTAAGTTCACCCCTCCACTTT.

The CDR3 nucleotides are TGCAGTGTCGACACTAACTATGGCTACACCTTC. Translated, it gives CSVDTNYGYTF. This rearrangement joins TRBV20-1 to TRBJ1-2; no clear D gene. V was clipped by 7 bases and J by 0 bases, with 6 bases between them. The germline V gene has CDR1 DFQATT and CDR2 SNEGSKA (reference sequence). This CDR3 comprises 11 residues.

This chain connects TRBV7-9 to TRBJ2-2, with D possibly matching TRBD2 (5 bases). The germline V gene has CDR1 SEHNR and CDR2 FQNEAQ (reference sequence). The CDR3 is made up of 13 amino acids. Trimming removed 7 bases from V and 5 bases from J, with 11 bases in between. CDR3 DNA sequence: TGTGCCAGCACCCAAGGACTGACCGGGGAGCTGTTTTTT. Translation: CASTQGLTGELFF.

The chain uses TRBV7-2 and TRBJ1-2, with 7 nucleotides matching TRBD1. The CDR3 loop spans 15 amino acids. The V and J ends lost 5 bases and 4 bases, in that order; junction bases with no gene match: 10. The V gene's germline CDR1 is SGHTA and CDR2 FQGNSA. Here the CDR3 reads CASSLTGTEIYGYTF. The CDR3 DNA is TGTGCCAGCAGCCTTACCGGGACAGAGATCTATGGCTACACCTTC.

The genes are TRBV11-2 and TRBJ2-2; TRBD1 matches 7 bases. The CDR3 has 16 amino acids. Per germline, CDR1 SGHAT and CDR2 FQNNGV. The V segment lost 1 base and the J segment 3 bases; nucleotides outside the gene matches: 5. DNA of the CDR3: TGTGCCAGCAGCTTAGTCCCTGACAGGGACACCGGGGAGCTGTTTTTT. It yields the protein CASSLVPDRDTGELFF.

The chain has TRBV2 and TRBJ1-2; D not resolved. The CDR3 consists of 15 residues. The germline CDR1 and CDR2 sequences are SNHLY and FYNNEI. V was cut by 8 bases and J by 2 bases, with 18 bases left in between. The CDR3 bases are TGTGCCAGCGGGATGTGGTCTGGAGGGAACTATGGCTACACCTTC. As protein: CASGMWSGGNYGYTF.

V is TRBV29-1 and J is TRBJ2-5; TRBD1 matches at 7 bases. This CDR3 is 13 amino acids long. From germline, CDR1 is SQVTM and CDR2 ANQGSEA. V shed 7 bases, J shed 1 base, and the junction held 6 bases outside the gene matches. The CDR3 nucleotides read TGCAGCGGCCGCGACAGGGCCCAAGAGACCCAGTACTTC. Translation: CSGRDRAQETQYF.

The chain is built from TRBV5-1 and TRBJ1-1; 9 bases map to TRBD1. Germline CDR1 is SGHRS and CDR2 is YFSETQ. This CDR3 has 17 amino acids. V dropped 6 bases and J dropped 1; count of bases not matched to a gene: 13. The CDR3 region has the DNA TGCGCCAGCATATCCGGACAGGGGCCAACGGCGAACACTGAAGCTTTCTTT. Amino acid sequence: CASISGQGPTANTEAFF.

J is TRBJ1-5 and V is TRBV28; D is uncertain. The V gene's germline CDR1 is MDHEN and CDR2 SYDVKM. The V end lost 10 bases, the J end lost 0 bases, and 13 bases lay between the germline ends. This CDR3 has 14 residues. For the CDR3, the DNA is TGTGCCACCCTACCATCCTTTAGCAATCAGCCCCAGCATTTT. As protein: CATLPSFSNQPQHF.

This rearrangement joins TRBV30 to TRBJ1-5, with D possibly TRBD1 on 6 matching bases. In germline, CDR1 is GTSNPN, CDR2 SVGIG (reference sequence). The CDR3 is 12 amino acids. V gave up 3 bases and J gave up 8 bases, with 11 bases separating them. The CDR3 spells CAWSRGVEPQHF. CDR3 in DNA: TGTGCCTGGAGCAGGGGCGTAGAGCCCCAGCATTTT.

The rearrangement uses TRBV6-5 and TRBJ2-7, with a weak D call TRBD2 (5 bases). The CDR3 contains 13 residues. Trimming stripped 0 bases from V and 7 bases from J, with 10 bases between. Looked up from germline, CDR1 is MNHEY and CDR2 is SVGAGI. The CDR3: CASSYSQLGEQYF. CDR3 DNA: TGTGCCAGCAGTTACTCTCAACTAGGTGAGCAGTACTTC.

The rearrangement joins TRBV3-1 (or the pseudogene TRBV3-2) to TRBJ2-3; 9 nucleotides match TRBD1. CDR3 length equals 14 residues. V lost 4 bases, J lost 8 bases, and 7 bases stayed unmatched. In germline, CDR1 is LGHDT, CDR2 YNNKEL (reference sequence). CDR3 DNA: TGTGCCAGCAGCCCGGGACAGGGAGGGGTTACGCAGTATTTT. It is translated as CASSPGQGGVTQYF.

The chain employs TRBV12-3 or TRBV12-4 and TRBJ2-3, with no clear D. Trimming pared 0 bases from V and 5 bases from J, leaving 6 bases between. This CDR3 comprises 13 residues. The CDR3 region is CASSLARRDTQYF. The DNA for the CDR3 is TGTGCCAGCAGTTTAGCGAGGCGAGATACGCAGTATTTT.

This clone has a handful of counts. V is TRBV29-1 and J is TRBJ1-1; 8 bases are shared with TRBD1. Germline V gene lookup returns CDR1 SQVTM and CDR2 ANQGSEA. The J segment lost 10 bases and the V segment lost 7 bases, leaving 23 bases of the junction unmatched. The CDR3 has 16 amino acids. The CDR3: CSAERWDRRSGRLAFF. The CDR3 DNA reads as TGCAGCGCAGAGCGTTGGGACAGGCGCTCAGGGCGGTTAGCTTTCTTT. Filled out from reference TRBV29-1 and TRBJ1-1, the complete variable domain reads SAVISQKPSRDICQRGTSLTIQCQVDSQVTMMFWYRQQPGQSLTLIATANQGSEATYESGFVIDKFPISRPNLTFSTLTVSNMSPEDSSIYLCSAERWDRRSGRLAFFGQGTRLTVV.

With respect to this clone: Germline is not matched at one junction end, which may reflect a read error. This chain joins TRBV7-9 and TRBJ1-6; D call uncertain. The CDR3 sequence is 13 residues long. CDR1 and CDR2 from the germline V gene are SEHNR and FQNEAQ (reference sequence). The CDR3 here is CASSSAGRSLLHF. CDR3 coding DNA: TGTGCCAGCAGCTCCGCCGGTCGTTCACTCCTCCACTTT.

The chain couples TRBV14 to TRBJ2-1; TRBD2 matches at 7 bases. The germline V gene encodes CDR1 SGHDN and CDR2 FVKESK. Unmatched junction bases numbered 2, after V lost 0 bases and J lost 9 bases. This CDR3 is built from 13 residues. CDR3 DNA: TGTGCCAGCAGCCAAGACCGCGGGAGTGAGCAGTTCTTC. Translating it yields CASSQDRGSEQFF.

The CDR3 coding sequence is TGTGCCAGCAGCTCCCAACTCACTGGGGCCAACGTCCTGACTTTC. It encodes CASSSQLTGANVLTF. This rearrangement joins TRBV11-2 to TRBJ2-6; D unclear. V was shortened by 4 bases and J by 2 bases, with 9 bases between the two germline ends. The CDR3 runs to 15 residues. Germline CDR1 SGHAT, CDR2 FQNNGV.

For the CDR3, the DNA is TGTGCCAGCAGCTCTTTCGGGACAAGGGAATTGTACGAGCAGTACTTC. Protein sequence: CASSSFGTRELYEQYF. V gene TRBV7-9 combines with J gene TRBJ2-7; D might be TRBD1 (6 bases). Trimming shortened V by 4 bases and J by 4 bases, and 20 bases separated the two germline ends. This CDR3 is built from 16 residues. Germline V gives CDR1 SEHNR, CDR2 FQNEAQ (reference sequence).